This TCR beta chain is drawn from a study of blood T cell repertoires in COVID-19. Losses at the gene ends were 5 bases for V and 4 bases for J; bases not matched to a gene: 11. CDR1 is SGHAT, CDR2 FQNNGV, per germline. The CDR3 length is 17 residues. Grouping used clinical history reported by participants in a survey and questionnaire. Original methodology: Scientists estimated how many nucleated cells there were by amplifying reference gene primers. Generated by immunoSEQ multiplex PCR, the TCRdb table keeps only in-frame clones and is missing some. Clone size and V and J calls were adopted from that table, with D and trimming inferred from the DNA. This sample yields roughly 68,000 clones, of which 70% to 90% are seen a single time; approximately 4% belongs to the top ten.

The chain carries TRBV11-2 and TRBJ2-3; TRBD2 agrees at 11 bases. This receptor was identified in a woman between 40 and 55 years old with acute COVID-19. The sample taken for sequencing was PBMCs or T cells enriched from blood (not recorded which). The CDR3 loop reads CASSHRPTSGRSDTQYF. CDR3 DNA: TGTGCCAGCAGCCACAGGCCCACTAGCGGGAGATCAGATACGCAGTATTTT. The whole variable domain, remainder taken from reference TRBV11-2 and TRBJ2-3, is EAGVAQSPRYKIIEKRQSVAFWCNPISGHATLYWYQQILGQGPKLLIQFQNNGVVDDSQLPKDRFSAERLKGVDSTLKIQPAKLEDSAVYLCASSHRPTSGRSDTQYFGPGTRLTVL.